Listed below are T cell receptor beta chains from one sample, sequenced in a study of CD8 T cells in ankylosing spondylitis. TCRdb recomputed calls from the 5' RACE reads with MiXCR, one row per CDR3 protein. The sample shows some 270,000 distinct CDR3 sequences, over 15% of them seen only once. Sequences were obtained from blood, either unsorted or a sorted T cell fraction (not recorded which). These receptors originate from a male donor with ankylosing spondylitis or in good health (not recorded which). Each CDR3 is given with its conserved first and last residue.

TRBJ2-1 | 18 | TRBV29-1 | CSVETTGQGHPPYIEQFF
TRBJ2-1 | 18 | TRBV9 | CASSVGTGGVSSYNEQFF
TRBJ2-1 | 15 | TRBV7-9 | CASSATGSFYNEQFF
TRBJ2-3 | 12 | TRBV7-9 | CASSWETGTQYF
TRBJ1-5 | 13 | TRBV5-1 | CASSPDLDQPQHF
TRBJ2-7 | 19 | TRBV11-2 | CASSLGDTEYGGGPYEQYF
TRBJ2-7 | 14 | TRBV11-2 | CASSVGTGGYEQYF
TRBJ2-7 | 17 | TRBV7-9 | CASSLFPSEVTDFEQYF
TRBJ2-5 | 15 | TRBV28 | CASRNRQGGRETQYF
TRBJ2-2 | 17 | TRBV15 | CATSRDWSGNATGELFF
TRBJ2-7 | 14 | TRBV20-1 | CSARDHWSPYEQYF
TRBJ2-5 | 15 | TRBV10-3 | CAISPGQGGRETQYF
TRBJ2-1 | 15 | TRBV6-5 | CASSYRGSSYNEQFF
TRBJ2-2 | 14 | TRBV6-2/TRBV6-3 | CATGTGTNTGELFF
TRBJ2-7 | 16 | TRBV7-6 | CASSPELAGGFYEQYF
TRBJ2-1 | 11 | TRBV29-1 | CSVDQNNEQFF
TRBJ2-5 | 14 | TRBV20-1 | CSASPRGAGETQYF
TRBJ2-2 | 17 | TRBV4-2 | CASSQAVGHTNTGELFF
TRBJ1-1 | 17 | TRBV12-3/TRBV12-4 | CASSPWDSDGSDTEAFF
TRBJ2-7 | 13 | TRBV2 | CASSENRVEEQYF
TRBJ2-3 | 15 | TRBV7-6 | CASSFQGGRTDTQYF
TRBJ2-2 | 18 | TRBV11-2 | CASSSTPGLAGNTGELFF
TRBJ2-1 | 14 | TRBV20-1 | CSATRRDTNNEQFF